This TCR beta chain was sequenced in a study of blood T cell repertoires in COVID-19. In the study overall: Italy, Spain and the United States were the sources of the convalescent and acute COVID-19 samples.

Two negative PCRs, clearance, or symptom resolution characterized the recovered Cohort 3 donors. Authors' analysis steps: Using reference gene primer amplification, nucleated cell counts were estimated. Libraries were prepared by immunoSEQ multiplex PCR; TCRdb keeps only in-frame clonotypes and omits some of them. Clone size and V and J calls were adopted from that table, with D and trimming inferred from the DNA. The table includes a few hundred thousand clones, more than 80% detected once. CDR1 MGHRA and CDR2 YSYEKL come from the germline V gene. The trim removed 4 bases at V and 3 bases at J, leaving 17 bases unmatched. This CDR3 is 19 amino acids long.

The V call is TRBV4-1, the J call TRBJ1-1; 10 bases match TRBD1. The material sequenced was PBMCs or T cells enriched from blood (not recorded which). The clonotype comes from a man in his forties who had recovered from COVID-19. CDR3 sequence (DNA): TGCGCCAGCAGCCCGAGACTTGCCGGGACAGGGGATTTTGACACTGAAGCTTTCTTT. Encoded protein: CASSPRLAGTGDFDTEAFF.